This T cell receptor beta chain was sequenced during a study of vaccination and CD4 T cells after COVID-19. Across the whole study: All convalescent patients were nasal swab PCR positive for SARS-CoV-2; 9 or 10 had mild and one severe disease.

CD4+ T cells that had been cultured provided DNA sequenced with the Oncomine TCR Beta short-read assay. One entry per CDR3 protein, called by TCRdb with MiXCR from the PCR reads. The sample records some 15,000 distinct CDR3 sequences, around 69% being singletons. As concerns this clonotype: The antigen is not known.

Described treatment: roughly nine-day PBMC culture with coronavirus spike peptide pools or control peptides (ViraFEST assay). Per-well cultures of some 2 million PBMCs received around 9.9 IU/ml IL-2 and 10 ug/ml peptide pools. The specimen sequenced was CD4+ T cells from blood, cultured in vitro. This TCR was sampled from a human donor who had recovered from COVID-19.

For the CDR3, the DNA is TGTGCCAGCAATGATGGGGCCAACGTCCTGACTTTC. Translation gives CASNDGANVLTF. J is TRBJ2-6 and V is TRBV6-2 or TRBV6-3, with D unclear. The V end lost 7 bases, the J end lost 3 bases, and 4 bases lay between the germline ends. The CDR3 totals 12 residues. CDR1 and CDR2 (germline): MNHEY, SVGEGT.